The 10 T cell receptor beta chains given below trace back to one sample, sequenced in a study of CD8 T cells in ankylosing spondylitis (dated by TCRdb to 2016 to 2017). What these receptors recognize is not known. Paper-wide results and their limitations: Blood from ankylosing spondylitis patients appeared to be characterized by a TCR beta motif composed of about eight highly homologous amino acid variants.

Libraries were prepared through 5' RACE. Data came from an Illumina HiSeq 2500. TCRdb reprocessing: public reads trimmed at Q25 with fastp, clones called with MiXCR, in-frame beta chains kept. CDR3 protein duplicates are merged, each entry listing the most common genes and DNA. Within this sample are approximately 540,000 distinct CDR3 sequences, with 10% to 15% of them counted one time only. The top ten clonotypes cover over 6.5% of the sample. The sample comprised blood, either unsorted or a sorted T cell fraction (not recorded which). These receptor sequences come from a male donor with ankylosing spondylitis.

The rearrangement joins TRBV5-1 to TRBJ2-3; possible D gene TRBD1, 6 bases. V lost 2 bases to trimming and J lost 2 bases, with 12 bases between them. Germline V CDR1 and CDR2: SGHRS, YFSETQ. The CDR3 runs to 15 residues. The DNA of the CDR3 is TGCGCCAGCAGCTTCGATACAGGGTTCACAGATACGCAGTATTTT. This gives the protein CASSFDTGFTDTQYF.

J is TRBJ2-7 and V is TRBV20-1; D possibly corresponds to TRBD1 (6 bases). Germline V gene data show CDR1 as DFQATT and CDR2 as SNEGSKA (reference sequence). CDR3 length equals 16 residues. Trimming left V 3 bases short and J 1 base short, with 19 bases between. As DNA, the CDR3 is TGCAGTGCTAGCCCTAGTAACAGGGCAACGTCCTACGAGCAGTACTTC. This codes for CSASPSNRATSYEQYF.

J is TRBJ1-1 and V is TRBV10-3; possibly TRBD1 for D (6 bases). The germline CDR1 and CDR2 sequences are ENHRY and SYGVKD. The CDR3 is made up of 13 amino acids. V was trimmed by 6 bases and J by 4 bases, leaving 12 bases between them. The CDR3 coding sequence is TGTGCCATCAGGGGGGGGGCTGGCACTGAAGCTTTCTTT. It is translated as CAIRGGAGTEAFF.

This chain connects TRBV28 to TRBJ2-2; D is unclear. CDR3 length equals 15 residues. In germline, CDR1 is MDHEN, CDR2 SYDVKM. V lost 7 bases, J lost 0 bases, and 12 bases lay in between. The CDR3 DNA reads as TGTGCCAGCAACACCCGGGTCCCGAACACCGGGGAGCTGTTTTTT. This codes for CASNTRVPNTGELFF.

This clonotype was seen a few times. The rearrangement links TRBV20-1 to TRBJ2-5; D is unresolved. In germline, CDR1 is DFQATT, CDR2 SNEGSKA (reference sequence). V shed 0 bases and J shed 1 base, with 6 bases lying between them. CDR3 size: 13 residues. The CDR3 nucleotides read TGCAGTGCTAGAGAGCCAGGCCAAGAGACCCAGTACTTC. It translates to CSAREPGQETQYF.

This clonotype was recorded many times. The chain is built from TRBV4-1 and TRBJ2-3; no clear D. The germline V gene encodes CDR1 MGHRA and CDR2 YSYEKL. CDR3 length: 15 amino acids. The germline V and J ends were trimmed by 4 bases and 4 bases, with 15 bases remaining between them. This CDR3 reads CASSRIGREPDTQYF. Written as DNA, the CDR3 is TGCGCCAGCAGCCGCATCGGACGAGAACCAGATACGCAGTATTTT.

The gene calls are TRBV11-3 and TRBJ2-3, with D hard to call. The CDR3 is 16 amino acids. Germline loops: CDR1 SGHNT, CDR2 YENEEA. V lost 3 bases and J lost 5, with 18 bases in between. Written as DNA, the CDR3 is TGTGCCAGCAGCTTCGGAGTCTATGGCTCGGGAGATACGCAGTATTTT. It encodes CASSFGVYGSGDTQYF.

V and J are TRBV7-2 and TRBJ1-2; D may be TRBD1 (5 bases). Germline CDR1 SGHTA, CDR2 FQGNSA. The CDR3 runs to 15 residues. The V end lost 5 bases, the J end lost 0 bases, and 13 bases lay between the germline ends. CDR3 region: CASSARGSANYGYTF. The CDR3 coding sequence is TGTGCCAGCAGCGCAAGGGGATCGGCTAACTATGGCTACACCTTC. The full variable domain, in which reference TRBV7-2 and TRBJ1-2 provide the parts outside the CDR3, is GAGVSQSPSNKVTEKGKDVELRCDPISGHTALYWYRQSLGQGLEFLIYFQGNSAPDKSGLPSDRFSAERTGGSVSTLTIQRTQQEDSAVYLCASSARGSANYGYTFGSGTRLTVV.

The rearrangement joins TRBV24-1 to TRBJ2-2; D not certain. The V and J ends lost 4 bases and 7 bases respectively, with 21 bases between them. The CDR3 is made up of 17 amino acids. Germline loops: CDR1 KGHDR, CDR2 SFDVKD. CDR3 bases: TGTGCCACCAGTGACCTAAACCGGGCCGGTCGCTACGGGGAGCTGTTTTTT. Its translation: CATSDLNRAGRYGELFF.

This clonotype was found a few times. This rearrangement joins TRBV4-1 to TRBJ2-5; D may be TRBD1 or TRBD2 (5 bases each). Germline CDR1 MGHRA, CDR2 YSYEKL. Trimming pared 0 bases from V and 10 bases from J, leaving 12 bases between. The CDR3 loop spans 13 amino acids. The CDR3 spells CASSQDVGVVQYF. CDR3 DNA: TGCGCCAGCAGCCAAGATGTGGGGGTTGTCCAGTACTTC.